The present entry profiles one T cell receptor beta chain with its context. Its antigen is as yet unknown. The data stem from a study of T cell responses to AZD1222 COVID-19 vaccine. Study-wide results and limits: Close to half of spike-specific TCRs reportedly recognize unmutated variant regions.

The CDR3 runs 15 residues. V gave up 1 base and J gave up 2 bases, with 11 bases separating them. Looked up from germline, CDR1 is MNHEY and CDR2 is SMNVEV (reference sequence). Some clones are missing from TCRdb's copy, which holds only in-frame ones; the method was immunoSEQ multiplex PCR. The sample lists 85,000 to 110,000 clones, approximately 88% occurring once. The chain recombines TRBV27 with TRBJ1-2; the D gene is possibly TRBD1 (6 bases). The TCR originated in an adult in good health. Sequences were derived from peripheral blood, sampled on day 0 of AZD1222 vaccination. This CDR3 reads CASSLLGAGNYGYTF. The CDR3 nucleotides are TGTGCCAGCAGTTTATTGGGGGCCGGCAACTATGGCTACACCTTC.